The TCR beta chain described here comes from a study of response to subunit inactivated influenza vaccine. TCRdb reprocessed the RT-PCR reads via MiXCR and lists one record per CDR3 protein. The sample contains 170,000 or so distinct CDR3 sequences, around 11% of which appear only once. On this clonotype itself: The antigen remains undetermined.

Whole-study results and caveats: That few new T cells are recruited by each seasonal influenza vaccination was the authors' suggestion.

The receptor's source is a man aged 50 to 69 who received an inactivated influenza vaccine. The sequenced sample was CD8+ T cells sorted from PBMCs, obtained about 24 months after vaccination.

DNA of the CDR3: TGTGCCAGCAGCCTCGGGACTAGCGTCAATGAGCAGTTCTTC. It specifies CASSLGTSVNEQFF. The rearrangement uses TRBV5-6 and TRBJ2-1, with 10 bases that match TRBD2. CDR1 and CDR2 (germline): SGHDT, YYEEEE. After removal of 4 bases from V and 6 bases from J, the junction contained 4 bases not matched to a gene. The CDR3 contains 14 residues.